The sequence of this TCR beta chain was determined in a study of a mutant IDH1 vaccine in newly diagnosed glioma. Study details: Patients received vaccination from 4-6 weeks after radiotherapy alone, or with temozolomide cycles. Therapy received beforehand was radiotherapy, temozolomide, or both, with most patients given both. General study findings and limits: Apparently, pseudoprogression bore no relation to changes among the top peripheral T cell clonotypes.

This CDR3 spans 12 amino acids. Germline CDR1 and CDR2: MNHEY and SVGAGI. Trimming removed 8 bases from V and 4 bases from J, with 11 bases in between. This table comes from immunoSEQ multiplex PCR, and its TCRdb copy is limited to in-frame clones, with some not included. The data show about 46,000 clones, over 80% seen once. Time point described: week 35, safety follow-up. The content of each vaccine dose was 300 ug of mutant IDH1 20-mer peptide, and topical imiquimod accompanied it. Donors had new WHO grade 3 or 4 IDH1-mutant, ATRX-lost astrocytomas. About this clone: Antigen unknown.

This sample comprised PBMCs, obtained from a glioma patient whose treatment included an IDH1 peptide vaccine. This receptor was identified in a man between 50 and 59 years old with glioma. The V gene is TRBV6-5, the J gene TRBJ1-1; no definite D call. For the CDR3, the DNA is TGTGCCAGCCGTCGTAGTGGCACTGAAGCTTTCTTT. Translation: CASRRSGTEAFF.